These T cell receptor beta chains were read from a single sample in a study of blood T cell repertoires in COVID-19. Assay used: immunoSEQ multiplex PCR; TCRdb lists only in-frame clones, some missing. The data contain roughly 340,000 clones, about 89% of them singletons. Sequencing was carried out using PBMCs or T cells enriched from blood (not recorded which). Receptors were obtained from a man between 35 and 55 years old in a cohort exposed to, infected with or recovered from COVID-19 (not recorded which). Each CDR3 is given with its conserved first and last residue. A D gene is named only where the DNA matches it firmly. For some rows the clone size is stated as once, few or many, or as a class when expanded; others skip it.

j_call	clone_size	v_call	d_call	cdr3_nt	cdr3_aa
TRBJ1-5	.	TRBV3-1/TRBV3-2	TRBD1	TGTGCCAGCAGCTTGACAGGGGTAGGGCAGCCCCAGCATTTT	CASSLTGVGQPQHF
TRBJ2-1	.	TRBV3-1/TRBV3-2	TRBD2	TGTGCCAGCAGCCAAGAGGGGACTAGCGGTCACAATGAGCAGTTCTTC	CASSQEGTSGHNEQFF
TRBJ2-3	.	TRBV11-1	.	TGTGCCAGCAGCTACGGGGAAGACACAGATACGCAGTATTTT	CASSYGEDTDTQYF
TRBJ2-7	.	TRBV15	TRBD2	TGTGCCACCAGCGGGGGACTAGCGGGGGTCTACGAGCAGTACTTC	CATSGGLAGVYEQYF
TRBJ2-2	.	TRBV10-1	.	TGCGCCAGCAGTGTGGGGACTCTGACCGGGGAGCTGTTTTTT	CASSVGTLTGELFF
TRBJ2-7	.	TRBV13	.	TGTGCCAGCAGCCGAACCCACGGGGGAGTCAACGAGCAGTACTTC	CASSRTHGGVNEQYF
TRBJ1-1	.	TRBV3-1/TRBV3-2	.	TGTGCCAGCAGCCAGGGGCCGAACACTGAAGCTTTCTTT	CASSQGPNTEAFF
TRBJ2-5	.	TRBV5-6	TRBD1	TGTGCCAGCAGCACGCAGACAGGGGGAACGGAGACCCAGTACTTC	CASSTQTGGTETQYF
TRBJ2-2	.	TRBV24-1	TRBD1	TGTGCCACCAGTGATCGGGACAGGGGGCCCGGGGAGCTGTTTTTT	CATSDRDRGPGELFF
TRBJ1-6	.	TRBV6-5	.	TGTGCCACCAGACAAGTTTCACCCCTCCACTTT	CATRQVSPLHF
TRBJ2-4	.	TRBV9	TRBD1	TGTGCCAGCAGCCCGACCGGGACAGGGGGCGGGATGAACATTCAGTACTTC	CASSPTGTGGGMNIQYF
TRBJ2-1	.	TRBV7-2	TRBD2	TGTGCCAGCAGCTTAGCCTTAACTAGCGGGAGGGTACAGTTCTTC	CASSLALTSGRVQFF
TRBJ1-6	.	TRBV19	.	TGTGCCAGTAGCGATGGCGGGACGGGTTCACCCCTCCACTTT	CASSDGGTGSPLHF
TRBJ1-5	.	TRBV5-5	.	TGTGCCAGCAGCTTGGCCTTGGCCAGGGCTAGCAATCAGCCCCAGCATTTT	CASSLALARASNQPQHF
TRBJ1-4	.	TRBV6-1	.	TGTGCCAGCAGTGAGTACGGCAGGGGTATCGAAAAACTGTTTTTT	CASSEYGRGIEKLFF
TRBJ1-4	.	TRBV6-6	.	TGTGCCAGCAGTTACTCCCGGGGTGAAAAACTGTTTTTT	CASSYSRGEKLFF
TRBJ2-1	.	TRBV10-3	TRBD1	TGTGCCACCCAGAAACAGGGGGATAAGCAGTTCTTC	CATQKQGDKQFF
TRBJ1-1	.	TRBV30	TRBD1	TGTGCCTGGAGTGTACAGGGGGCCAACACTGAAGCTTTCTTT	CAWSVQGANTEAFF
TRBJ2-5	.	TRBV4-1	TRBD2	TGCGCCAGCAGCCAAGATCGGGAGGCAGGGACTCCCCAAGAGACCCAGTACTTC	CASSQDREAGTPQETQYF
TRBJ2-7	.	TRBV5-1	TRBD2	TGCGCCAGCAGCTTGGACCTAGCGGGAGGGCCGGGCGAGCAGTACTTC	CASSLDLAGGPGEQYF
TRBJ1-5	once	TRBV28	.	TGTGCCAGCAGTTTTTCTGCAGGGAATCAGCCCCAGCATTTT	CASSFSAGNQPQHF
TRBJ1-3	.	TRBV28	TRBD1	TGTGCCAGCAAGACCAGGGACAGGCAAGTTGGAAACACCATATATTTT	CASKTRDRQVGNTIYF
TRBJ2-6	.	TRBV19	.	TGTGCCAGTAGTCCCCAAAGGGGTGCAGGTGGGGCCAACGTCCTGACTTTC	CASSPQRGAGGANVLTF
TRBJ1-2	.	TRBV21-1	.	TGTGCCAGCAGCGCGCATTACAGGTATGGCTACACCTTC	CASSAHYRYGYTF
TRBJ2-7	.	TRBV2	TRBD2	TGTGCCACCCAGCGGGAACCCTACGAGCAGTACTTC	CATQREPYEQYF
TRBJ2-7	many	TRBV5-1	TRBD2	TGCGCCAGCAGCTTGGGGACTAGCGGGATCTACGAGCAGTACTTC	CASSLGTSGIYEQYF
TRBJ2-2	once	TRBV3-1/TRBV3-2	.	TGTGCCAGCAGCCAAACAGGCCTTACCGCGAACACCGGGGAGCTGTTTTTT	CASSQTGLTANTGELFF
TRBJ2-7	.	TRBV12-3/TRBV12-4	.	TGTGCCAGCAGCCGTTACTACGAGCAGTACTTC	CASSRYYEQYF
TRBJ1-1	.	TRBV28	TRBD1	TGTGCCAGCAGCACAGGACAGGATGCTGAAGCTTTCTTT	CASSTGQDAEAFF
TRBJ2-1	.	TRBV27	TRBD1	TGTGCCAGCAGTTCGGGACAGGGAGTCCCTCTTAACTCCTACAATGAGCAGTTCTTC	CASSSGQGVPLNSYNEQFF
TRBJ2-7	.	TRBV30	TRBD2	TGTGCCTGGAGTATAAGTAGCGGGAGGTACGAGCAGTACTTC	CAWSISSGRYEQYF